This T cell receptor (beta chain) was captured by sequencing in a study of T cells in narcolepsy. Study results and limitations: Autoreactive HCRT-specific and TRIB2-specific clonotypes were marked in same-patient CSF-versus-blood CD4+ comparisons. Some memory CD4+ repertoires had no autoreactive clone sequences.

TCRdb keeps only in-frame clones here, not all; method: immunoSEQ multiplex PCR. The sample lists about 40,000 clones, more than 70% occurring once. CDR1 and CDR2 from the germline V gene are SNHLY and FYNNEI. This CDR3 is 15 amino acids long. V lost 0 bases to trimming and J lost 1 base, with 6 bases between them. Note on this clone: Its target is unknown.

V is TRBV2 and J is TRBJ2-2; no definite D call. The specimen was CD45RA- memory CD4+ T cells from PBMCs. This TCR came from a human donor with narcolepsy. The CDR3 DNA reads TGTGCCAGCAGTGAAGCGCGGCAGAACACCGGGGAGCTGTTTTTT. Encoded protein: CASSEARQNTGELFF.